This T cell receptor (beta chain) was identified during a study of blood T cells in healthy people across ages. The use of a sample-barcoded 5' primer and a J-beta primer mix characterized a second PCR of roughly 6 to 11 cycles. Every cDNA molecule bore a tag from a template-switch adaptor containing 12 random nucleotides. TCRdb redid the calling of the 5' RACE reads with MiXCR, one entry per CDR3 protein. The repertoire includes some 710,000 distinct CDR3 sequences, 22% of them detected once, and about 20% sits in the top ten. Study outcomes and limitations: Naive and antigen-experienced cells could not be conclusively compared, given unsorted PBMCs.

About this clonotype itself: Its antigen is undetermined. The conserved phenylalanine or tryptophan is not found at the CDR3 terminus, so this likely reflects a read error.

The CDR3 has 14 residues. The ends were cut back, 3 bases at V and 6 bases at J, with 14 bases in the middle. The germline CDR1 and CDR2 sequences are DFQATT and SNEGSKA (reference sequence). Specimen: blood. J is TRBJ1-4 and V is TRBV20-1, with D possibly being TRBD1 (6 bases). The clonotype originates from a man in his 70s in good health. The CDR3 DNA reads TGCAGTGCTAGTTTAGTCAGGGGTGATGAAAAACTGTTTTCT. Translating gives CSASLVRGDEKLFS.